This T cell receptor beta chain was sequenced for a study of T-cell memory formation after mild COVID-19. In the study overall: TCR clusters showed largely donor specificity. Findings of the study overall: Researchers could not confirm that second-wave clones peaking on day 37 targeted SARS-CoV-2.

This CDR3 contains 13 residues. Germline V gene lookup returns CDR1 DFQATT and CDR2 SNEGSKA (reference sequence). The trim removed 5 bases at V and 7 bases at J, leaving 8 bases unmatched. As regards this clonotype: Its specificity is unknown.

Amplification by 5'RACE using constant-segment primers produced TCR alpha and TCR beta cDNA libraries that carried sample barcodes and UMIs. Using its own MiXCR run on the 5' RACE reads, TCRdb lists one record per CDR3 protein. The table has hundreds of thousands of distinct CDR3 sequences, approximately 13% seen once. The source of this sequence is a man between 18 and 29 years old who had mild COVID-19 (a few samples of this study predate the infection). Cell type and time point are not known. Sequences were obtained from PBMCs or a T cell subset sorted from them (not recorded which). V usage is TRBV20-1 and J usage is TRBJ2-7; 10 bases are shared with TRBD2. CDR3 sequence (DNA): TGCAGTGCTTGGACTAGCGGAGCGAGAGAGCAGTACTTC. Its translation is CSAWTSGAREQYF.